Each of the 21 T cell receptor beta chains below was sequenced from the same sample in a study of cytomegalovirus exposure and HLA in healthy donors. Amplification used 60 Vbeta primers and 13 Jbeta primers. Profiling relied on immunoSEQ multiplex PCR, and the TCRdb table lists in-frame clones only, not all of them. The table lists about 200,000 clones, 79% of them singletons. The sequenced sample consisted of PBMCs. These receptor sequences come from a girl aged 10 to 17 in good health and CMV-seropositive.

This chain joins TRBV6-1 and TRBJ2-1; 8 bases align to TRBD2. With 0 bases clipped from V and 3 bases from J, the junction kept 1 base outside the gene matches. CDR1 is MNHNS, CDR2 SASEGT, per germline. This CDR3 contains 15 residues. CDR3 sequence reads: CASSEAAGGYNEQFF. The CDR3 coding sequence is TGTGCCAGCAGTGAAGCTGCGGGGGGCTACAATGAGCAGTTCTTC.

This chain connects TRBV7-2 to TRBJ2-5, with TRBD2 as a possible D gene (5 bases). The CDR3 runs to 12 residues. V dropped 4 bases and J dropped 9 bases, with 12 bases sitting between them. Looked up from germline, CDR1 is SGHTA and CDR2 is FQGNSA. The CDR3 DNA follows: TGTGCCAGCAGCTCAGGACTCGGGTCCCAGTACTTC. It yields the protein CASSSGLGSQYF.

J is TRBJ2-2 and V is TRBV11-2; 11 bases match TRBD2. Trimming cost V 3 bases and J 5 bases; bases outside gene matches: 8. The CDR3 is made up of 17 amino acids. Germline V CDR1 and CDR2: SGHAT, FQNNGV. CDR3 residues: CASSFGLAGGLTGELFF. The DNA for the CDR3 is TGTGCCAGCAGCTTCGGGCTAGCGGGGGGCCTAACCGGGGAGCTGTTTTTT.

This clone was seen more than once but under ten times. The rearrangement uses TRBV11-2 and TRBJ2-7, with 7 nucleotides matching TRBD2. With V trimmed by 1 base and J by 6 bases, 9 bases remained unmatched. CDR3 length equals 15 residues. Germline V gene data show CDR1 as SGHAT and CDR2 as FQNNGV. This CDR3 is CASSLVGGGGFEQYF. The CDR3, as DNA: TGTGCCAGCAGCTTAGTAGGAGGCGGGGGTTTCGAGCAGTACTTC. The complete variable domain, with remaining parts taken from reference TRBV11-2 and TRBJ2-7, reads EAGVAQSPRYKIIEKRQSVAFWCNPISGHATLYWYQQILGQGPKLLIQFQNNGVVDDSQLPKDRFSAERLKGVDSTLKIQPAKLEDSAVYLCASSLVGGGGFEQYFGPGTRLTVT.

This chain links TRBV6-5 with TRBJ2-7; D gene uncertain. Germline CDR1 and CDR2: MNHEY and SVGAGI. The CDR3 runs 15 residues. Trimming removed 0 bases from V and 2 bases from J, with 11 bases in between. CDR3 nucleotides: TGTGCCAGCAGTTACTCGGTCGACGGAGCCTACGAGCAGTACTTC. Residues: CASSYSVDGAYEQYF.

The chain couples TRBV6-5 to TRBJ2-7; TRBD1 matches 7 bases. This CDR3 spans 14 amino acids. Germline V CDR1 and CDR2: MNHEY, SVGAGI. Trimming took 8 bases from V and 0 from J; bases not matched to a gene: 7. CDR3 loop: CASRRAGGSYEQYF. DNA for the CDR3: TGTGCCAGCCGACGAGCAGGGGGCTCCTACGAGCAGTACTTC.

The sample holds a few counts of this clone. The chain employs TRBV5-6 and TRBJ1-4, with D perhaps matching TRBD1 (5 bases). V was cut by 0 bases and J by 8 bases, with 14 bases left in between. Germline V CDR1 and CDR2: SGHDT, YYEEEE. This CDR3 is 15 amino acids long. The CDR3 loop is CASSLAYGAGEKLFF. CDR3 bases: TGTGCCAGCAGCTTGGCCTACGGGGCGGGAGAAAAACTGTTTTTT.

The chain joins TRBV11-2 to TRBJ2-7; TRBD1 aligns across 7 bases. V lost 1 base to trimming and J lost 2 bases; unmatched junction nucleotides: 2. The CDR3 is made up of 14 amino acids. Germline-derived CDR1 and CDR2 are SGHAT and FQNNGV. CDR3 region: CASSLGTGTYEQYF. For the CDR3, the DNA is TGTGCCAGCAGCTTAGGGACAGGAACCTACGAGCAGTACTTC. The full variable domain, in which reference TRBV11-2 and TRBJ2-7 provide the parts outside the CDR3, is EAGVAQSPRYKIIEKRQSVAFWCNPISGHATLYWYQQILGQGPKLLIQFQNNGVVDDSQLPKDRFSAERLKGVDSTLKIQPAKLEDSAVYLCASSLGTGTYEQYFGPGTRLTVT.

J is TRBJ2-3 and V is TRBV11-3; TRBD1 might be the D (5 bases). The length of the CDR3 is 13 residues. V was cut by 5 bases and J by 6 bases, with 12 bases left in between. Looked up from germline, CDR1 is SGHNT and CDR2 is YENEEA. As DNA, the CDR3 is TGTGCCAGCAGCCTAACGACAGAGGATACGCAGTATTTT. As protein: CASSLTTEDTQYF. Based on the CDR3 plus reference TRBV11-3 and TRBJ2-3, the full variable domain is EAGVVQSPRYKIIEKKQPVAFWCNPISGHNTLYWYLQNLGQGPELLIRYENEEAVDDSQLPKDRFSAERLKGVDSTLKIQPAELGDSAVYLCASSLTTEDTQYFGPGTRLTVL.

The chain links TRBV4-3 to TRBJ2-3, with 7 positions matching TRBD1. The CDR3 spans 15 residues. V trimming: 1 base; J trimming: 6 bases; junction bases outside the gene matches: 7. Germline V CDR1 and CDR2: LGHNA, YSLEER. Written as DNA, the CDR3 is TGCGCCAGCAGCCAAGCGGGACAGAGGTCGGATACGCAGTATTTT. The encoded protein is CASSQAGQRSDTQYF.

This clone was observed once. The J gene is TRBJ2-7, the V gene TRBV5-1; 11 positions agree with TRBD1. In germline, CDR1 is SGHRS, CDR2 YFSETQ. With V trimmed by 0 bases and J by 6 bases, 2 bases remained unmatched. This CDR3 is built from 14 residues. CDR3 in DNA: TGCGCCAGCAGCTTGGGGACAGGGGGCTCCGAGCAGTACTTC. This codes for CASSLGTGGSEQYF.

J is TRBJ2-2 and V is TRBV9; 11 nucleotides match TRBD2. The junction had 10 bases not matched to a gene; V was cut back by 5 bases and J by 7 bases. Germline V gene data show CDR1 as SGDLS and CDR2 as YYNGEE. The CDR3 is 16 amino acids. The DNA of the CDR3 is TGTGCCAGCAGTGGGTTTAGCGGGGGGGCCGGCGGGGAGCTGTTTTTT. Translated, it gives CASSGFSGGAGGELFF.

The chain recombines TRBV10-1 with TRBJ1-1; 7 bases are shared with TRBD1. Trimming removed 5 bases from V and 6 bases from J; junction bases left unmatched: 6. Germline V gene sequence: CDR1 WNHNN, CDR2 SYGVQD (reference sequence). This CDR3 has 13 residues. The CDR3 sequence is CASSPGGFAEAFF. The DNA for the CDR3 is TGCGCCAGCAGTCCAGGGGGATTCGCTGAAGCTTTCTTT.

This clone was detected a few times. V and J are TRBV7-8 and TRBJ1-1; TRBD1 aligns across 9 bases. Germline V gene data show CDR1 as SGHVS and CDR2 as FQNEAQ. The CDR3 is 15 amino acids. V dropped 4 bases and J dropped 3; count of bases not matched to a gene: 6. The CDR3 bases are TGTGCCAGCAGCTCCCAGGGGACAGGGTACACTGAAGCTTTCTTT. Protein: CASSSQGTGYTEAFF.

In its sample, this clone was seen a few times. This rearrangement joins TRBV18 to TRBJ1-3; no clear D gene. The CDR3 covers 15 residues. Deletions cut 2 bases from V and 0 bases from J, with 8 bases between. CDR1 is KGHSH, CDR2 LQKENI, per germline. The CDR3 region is CASSPREISGNTIYF. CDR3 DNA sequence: TGTGCCAGCTCACCAAGAGAGATCTCTGGAAACACCATATATTTT. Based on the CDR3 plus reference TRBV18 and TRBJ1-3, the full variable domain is NAGVMQNPRHLVRRRGQEARLRCSPMKGHSHVYWYRQLPEEGLKFMVYLQKENIIDESGMPKERFSAEFPKEGPSILRIQQVVRGDSAAYFCASSPREISGNTIYFGEGSWLTVV.

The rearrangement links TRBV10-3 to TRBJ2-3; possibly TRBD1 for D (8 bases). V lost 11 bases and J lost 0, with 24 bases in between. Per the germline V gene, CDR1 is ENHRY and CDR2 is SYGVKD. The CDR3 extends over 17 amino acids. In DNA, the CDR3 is TGTGCCGTCCAGGGGGCTAGCGGCAAACCTAGCACAGATACGCAGTATTTT. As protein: CAVQGASGKPSTDTQYF.

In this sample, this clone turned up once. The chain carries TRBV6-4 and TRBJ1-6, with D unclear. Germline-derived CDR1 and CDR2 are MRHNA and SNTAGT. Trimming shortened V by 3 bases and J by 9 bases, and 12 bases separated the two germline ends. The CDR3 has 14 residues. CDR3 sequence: CASSEVESRSPLHF. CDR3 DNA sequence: TGTGCCAGCAGTGAGGTCGAGTCGCGTTCACCCCTCCACTTT.

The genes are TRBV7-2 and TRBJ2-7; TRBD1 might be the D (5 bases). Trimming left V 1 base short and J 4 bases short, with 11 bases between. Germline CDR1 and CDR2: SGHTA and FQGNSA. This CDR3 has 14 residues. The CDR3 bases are TGTGCCAGCAGCTTAGGGACACCGATTTACGAGCAGTACTTC. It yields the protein CASSLGTPIYEQYF.

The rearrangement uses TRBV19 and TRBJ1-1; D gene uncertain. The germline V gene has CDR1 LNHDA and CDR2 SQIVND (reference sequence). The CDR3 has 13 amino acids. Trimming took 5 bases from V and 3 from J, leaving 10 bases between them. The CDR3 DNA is TGTGCCAGTAGTGCAGGTTTTGACACTGAAGCTTTCTTT. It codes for CASSAGFDTEAFF.

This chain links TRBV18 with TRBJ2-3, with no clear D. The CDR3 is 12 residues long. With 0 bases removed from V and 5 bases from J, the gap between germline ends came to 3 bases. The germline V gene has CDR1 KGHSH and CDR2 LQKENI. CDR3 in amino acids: CASSPPQDTQYF. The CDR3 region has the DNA TGTGCCAGCTCACCACCCCAAGATACGCAGTATTTT.

In DNA, the CDR3 is TGTGCCAGTAGTTTCCGGGGGGGCTTTAACGAGCAGTACTTC. Its protein product is CASSFRGGFNEQYF. The chain has TRBV19 and TRBJ2-7; 8 bases are a match to TRBD2. With V trimmed by 5 bases and J by 5 bases, 8 bases remained unmatched. Per the germline V gene, CDR1 is LNHDA and CDR2 is SQIVND (reference sequence). This CDR3 comprises 14 residues.